This T cell receptor beta chain was identified in a study of spatial heterogeneity in lung cancer. This CDR3 contains 15 residues. Trimming stripped 0 bases from V and 2 bases from J, with 8 bases between. Germline CDR1 SGHRS, CDR2 YFSETQ. TCRdb reprocessed the 5' RACE reads via MiXCR and lists one record per CDR3 protein. The sample consists of approximately 40,000 distinct CDR3 sequences, around 13% of them appearing once. The time point here: sample taken at primary tumor resection. The input material, whole RNA from tumor, nontumor lung or frozen PBMC, was sequenced unsorted. The chain is built from TRBV5-1 and TRBJ2-2, with unresolved D. Sequenced here: PBMCs, sampled at surgery. The TCR sequence derives from a male donor with early-stage non-small cell lung cancer. CDR3 bases: TGCGCCAGCAGCTTGGGGAGCCTTAACACCGGGGAGCTGTTTTTT. Encoded protein: CASSLGSLNTGELFF.